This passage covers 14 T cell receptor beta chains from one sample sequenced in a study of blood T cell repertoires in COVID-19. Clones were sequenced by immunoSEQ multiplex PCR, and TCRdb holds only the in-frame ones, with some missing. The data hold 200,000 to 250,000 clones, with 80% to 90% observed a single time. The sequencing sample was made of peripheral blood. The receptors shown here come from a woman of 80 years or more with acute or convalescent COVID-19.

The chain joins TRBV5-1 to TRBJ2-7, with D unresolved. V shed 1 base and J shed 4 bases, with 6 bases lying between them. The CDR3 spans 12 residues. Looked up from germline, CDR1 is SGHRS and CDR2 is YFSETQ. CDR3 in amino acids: CASSLFGYEQYF. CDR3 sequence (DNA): TGCGCCAGCAGCTTGTTCGGGTACGAGCAGTACTTC.

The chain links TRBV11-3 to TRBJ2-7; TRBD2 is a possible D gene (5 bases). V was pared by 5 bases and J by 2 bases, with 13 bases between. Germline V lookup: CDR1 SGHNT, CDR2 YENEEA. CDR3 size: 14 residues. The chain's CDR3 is CASSRDPIAYEQYF. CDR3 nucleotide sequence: TGTGCCAGCAGCCGGGATCCAATAGCCTACGAGCAGTACTTC.

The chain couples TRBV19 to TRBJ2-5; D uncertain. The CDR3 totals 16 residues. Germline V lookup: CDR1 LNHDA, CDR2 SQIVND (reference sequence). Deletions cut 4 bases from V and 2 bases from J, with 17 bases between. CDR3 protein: CASSNPTRKSQETQYF. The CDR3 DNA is TGTGCCAGTAGTAATCCCACGCGAAAATCTCAAGAGACCCAGTACTTC.

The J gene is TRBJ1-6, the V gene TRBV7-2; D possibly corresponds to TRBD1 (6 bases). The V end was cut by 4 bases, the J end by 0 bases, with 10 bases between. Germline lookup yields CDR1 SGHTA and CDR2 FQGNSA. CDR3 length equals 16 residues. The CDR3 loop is CASSSQGSSYNSPLHF. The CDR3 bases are TGTGCCAGCAGCTCACAGGGCAGCTCCTATAATTCACCCCTCCACTTT.

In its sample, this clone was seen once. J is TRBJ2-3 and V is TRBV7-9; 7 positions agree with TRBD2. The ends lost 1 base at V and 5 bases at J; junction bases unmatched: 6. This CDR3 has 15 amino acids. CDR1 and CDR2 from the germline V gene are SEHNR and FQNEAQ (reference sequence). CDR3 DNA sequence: TGTGCCAGCAGCTTAGATGGTAGGACTAGAGATACGCAGTATTTT. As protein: CASSLDGRTRDTQYF.

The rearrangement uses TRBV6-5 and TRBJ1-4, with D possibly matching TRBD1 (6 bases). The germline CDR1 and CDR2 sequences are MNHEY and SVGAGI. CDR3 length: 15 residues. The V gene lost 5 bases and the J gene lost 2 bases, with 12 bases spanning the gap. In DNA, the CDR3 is TGTGCCAGCAGTACCTTACAGGGTACTAATGAAAAACTGTTTTTT. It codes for CASSTLQGTNEKLFF.

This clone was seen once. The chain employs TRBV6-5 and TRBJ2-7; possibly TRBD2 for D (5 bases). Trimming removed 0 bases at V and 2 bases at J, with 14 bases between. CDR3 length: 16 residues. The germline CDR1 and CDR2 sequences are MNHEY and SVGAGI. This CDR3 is CASSYSSVGNPYEQYF. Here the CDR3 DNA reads TGTGCCAGCAGTTACTCGAGCGTCGGGAACCCCTACGAGCAGTACTTC.

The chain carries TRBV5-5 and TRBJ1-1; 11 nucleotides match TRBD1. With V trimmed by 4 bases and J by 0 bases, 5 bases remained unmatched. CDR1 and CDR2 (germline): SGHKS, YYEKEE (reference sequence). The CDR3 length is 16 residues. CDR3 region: CASSLGQGALNTEAFF. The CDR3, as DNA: TGTGCCAGCAGCCTCGGACAGGGGGCCTTGAACACTGAAGCTTTCTTT.

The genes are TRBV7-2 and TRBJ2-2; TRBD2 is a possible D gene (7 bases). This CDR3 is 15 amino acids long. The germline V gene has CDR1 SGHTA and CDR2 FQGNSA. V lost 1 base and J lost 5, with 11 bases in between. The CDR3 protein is CASSLEQGGTGELFF. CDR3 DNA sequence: TGTGCCAGCAGCTTAGAACAGGGAGGGACCGGGGAGCTGTTTTTT.

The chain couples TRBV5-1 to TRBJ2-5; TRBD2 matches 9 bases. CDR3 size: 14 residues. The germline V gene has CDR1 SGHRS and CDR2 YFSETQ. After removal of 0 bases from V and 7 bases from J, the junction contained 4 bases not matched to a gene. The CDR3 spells CASSLVAGAWTQYF. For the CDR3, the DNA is TGCGCCAGCAGCTTGGTAGCGGGAGCATGGACCCAGTACTTC.

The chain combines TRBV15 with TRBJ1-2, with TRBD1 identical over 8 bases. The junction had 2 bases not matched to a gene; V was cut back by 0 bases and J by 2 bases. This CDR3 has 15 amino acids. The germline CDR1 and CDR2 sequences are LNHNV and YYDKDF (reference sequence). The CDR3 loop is CATSRERTGNYGYTF. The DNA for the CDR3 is TGTGCCACCAGCAGAGAGCGGACAGGGAACTATGGCTACACCTTC.

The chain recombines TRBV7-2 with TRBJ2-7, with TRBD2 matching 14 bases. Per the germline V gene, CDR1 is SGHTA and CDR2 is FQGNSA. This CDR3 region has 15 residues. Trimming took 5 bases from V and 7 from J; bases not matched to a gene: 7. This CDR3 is CASSAGLAGAGEQYF. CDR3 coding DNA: TGTGCCAGCAGCGCGGGACTAGCGGGAGCAGGAGAGCAGTACTTC.

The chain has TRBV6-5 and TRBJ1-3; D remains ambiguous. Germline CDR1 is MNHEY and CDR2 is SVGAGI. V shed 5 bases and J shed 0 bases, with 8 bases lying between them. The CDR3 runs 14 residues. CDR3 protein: CASSPGASGNTIYF. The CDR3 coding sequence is TGTGCCAGCAGTCCGGGTGCCTCTGGAAACACCATATATTTT.

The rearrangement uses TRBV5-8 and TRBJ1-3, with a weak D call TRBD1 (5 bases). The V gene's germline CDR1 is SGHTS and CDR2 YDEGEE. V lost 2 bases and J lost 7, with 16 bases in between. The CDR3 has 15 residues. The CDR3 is CASSLSDSGANTIYF. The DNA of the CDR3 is TGTGCCAGCAGCTTATCCGACAGTGGGGCCAACACCATATATTTT.